The next 7 T cell receptor beta chains were all read from a single sample in a study of CD8 T cells in ankylosing spondylitis. TCRdb fed the 5' RACE reads into MiXCR, producing one record per CDR3 protein. Of approximately 340,000 distinct CDR3 sequences in the sample, approximately 15% were seen once. The sample comprised blood, either unsorted or a sorted T cell fraction (not recorded which). Receptors were obtained from a male donor with ankylosing spondylitis or in good health (not recorded which).

The CDR3 DNA sequence: TGTGCCAGCAGTGAGGGGGGCGCAAGCTCCTACGAGCAGTACTTC. This encodes CASSEGGASSYEQYF. The chain couples TRBV6-1 to TRBJ2-7; D possibly matches TRBD1 or TRBD2 (6 bases each). The CDR3 runs 15 residues. The V gene's germline CDR1 is MNHNS and CDR2 SASEGT. V was trimmed by 3 bases and J by 0 bases, leaving 12 bases between them.

The chain is built from TRBV5-5 and TRBJ2-5; TRBD2 aligns across 8 bases. V was clipped by 1 base and J by 2 bases; unmatched bases: 4. Germline CDR1 SGHKS, CDR2 YYEKEE (reference sequence). The CDR3 is 15 residues long. The CDR3 reads CASSLLAGLQETQYF. CDR3 bases: TGTGCCAGCAGCTTGCTAGCGGGTCTTCAAGAGACCCAGTACTTC.

The sample holds many counts of this clonotype. V gene TRBV29-1 combines with J gene TRBJ2-3; 13 positions agree with TRBD2. CDR3 length: 14 residues. The germline CDR1 and CDR2 sequences are SQVTM and ANQGSEA. V shed 8 bases and J 3 bases; nucleotides not matched to a gene: 5. The CDR3 reads CSLGLAGATDTQYF. CDR3 bases: TGCAGCCTCGGACTAGCGGGAGCAACAGATACGCAGTATTTT.

The V and J genes are TRBV7-2 and TRBJ1-1; unclear D gene. Trimming left V 5 bases short and J 3 bases short, with 10 bases between. This CDR3 has 13 amino acids. Germline V gene lookup returns CDR1 SGHTA and CDR2 FQGNSA. For the CDR3, the DNA is TGTGCCAGCAGCCTTCAGTACTACACTGAAGCTTTCTTT. It specifies CASSLQYYTEAFF.

The chain employs TRBV5-1 and TRBJ2-7; D not certain. V was pared by 4 bases and J by 2 bases, with 10 bases between. The length of the CDR3 is 13 residues. CDR1 and CDR2 (germline): SGHRS, YFSETQ. The CDR3 DNA reads TGCGCCAGCAGCCCCCTAGGCCCCTACGAGCAGTACTTC. It is translated as CASSPLGPYEQYF.

The chain combines TRBV12-3 or TRBV12-4 with TRBJ2-3; D gene uncertain. The length of the CDR3 is 14 residues. Trimming left V 1 base short and J 5 bases short, with 10 bases between. The CDR3 protein is CASSLGGRVDTQYF. For the CDR3, the DNA is TGTGCCAGCAGTTTAGGGGGTAGGGTAGATACGCAGTATTTT.

The rearrangement joins TRBV12-3 or TRBV12-4 to TRBJ2-7; 7 nucleotides agree with TRBD1. This CDR3 region has 14 residues. V was pared by 1 base and J by 8 bases, with 8 bases of the junction left unmatched. DNA for the CDR3: TGTGCCAGCAGTTTAGACAGGGGAGTAAGGAAGCAGTACTTC. Amino acids: CASSLDRGVRKQYF.